This T cell receptor (beta chain) was identified in a study of vaccination and CD4 T cells after COVID-19. On the study more broadly: The convalescents were made up of six males and four females, two of whom were Hispanic. A CEFX pool, an HIV-1 Nef pool, or else no peptide went into the control cultures.

The Oncomine TCR Beta short-read assay sequenced DNA from cultured CD4+ T cells. MiXCR, run by TCRdb on the PCR reads, gives a single entry per CDR3 protein. The sample contains some 17,000 distinct CDR3 sequences, over 30% of which appear only once. CDR3 length: 15 amino acids. CDR1 is MDHEN and CDR2 is SYDVKM in the germline V gene. Trimming removed 4 bases from V and 2 bases from J, with 15 bases in between. About this clonotype itself: Its specificity is not known.

Treatment meaning: roughly ten-day PBMC culture with coronavirus spike peptide pools or control peptides (ViraFEST assay). Cultures got half-medium changes with IL-2 on days 3 and 7. Regarding the study as a whole: Among convalescent patients, a median about 86% of reactive clones emerged only after vaccination.

The specimen was CD4+ T cells from blood, cultured in vitro. The sequence was obtained from a human donor who had recovered from COVID-19. The chain combines TRBV28 with TRBJ2-7; the D gene is possibly TRBD2 (6 bases). As DNA, the CDR3 is TGTGCCAGCAGTTCGCGGGGTCGGCCCCCCTACGAGCAGTACTTC. Translation: CASSSRGRPPYEQYF. The variable domain in full, completed from reference TRBV28 and TRBJ2-7, reads DVKVTQSSRYLVKRTGEKVFLECVQDMDHENMFWYRQDPGLGLRLIYFSYDVKMKEKGDIPEGYSVSREKKERFSLILESASTNQTSMYLCASSSRGRPPYEQYFGPGTRLTVT.